Each of the 10 T cell receptor beta chains below was sequenced from the same sample in a study of preoperative IRX-2 immunotherapy in early breast cancer. Profiling relied on immunoSEQ multiplex PCR, and the TCRdb table lists in-frame clones only, not all of them. In the table there are approximately 11,000 clones, around 80% of which are singletons. Treatment reported: preoperative locoregional IRX-2 cytokine immunotherapy. The sequencing here drew on lymph node tissue, taken before IRX-2 immunotherapy. The receptors were gathered from a human donor with breast cancer.

V and J are TRBV19 and TRBJ2-7, with D unclear. Germline-derived CDR1 and CDR2 are LNHDA and SQIVND (reference sequence). The CDR3 consists of 16 residues. V gave up 0 bases and J gave up 0 bases, with 12 bases separating them. For the CDR3, the DNA is TGTGCCAGTAGTATAGATCTCCTACTATCCTCCTACGAGCAGTACTTC. Encoded protein: CASSIDLLLSSYEQYF.

The chain is built from TRBV11-3 and TRBJ2-7, with TRBD2 identical over 7 bases. The V gene end was trimmed by 1 base and the J gene end by 7 bases; junction bases not matched to a gene: 7. The V gene's germline CDR1 is SGHNT and CDR2 YENEEA. The CDR3 extends over 14 amino acids. Here the CDR3 DNA reads TGTGCCAGCAGCTTAGGGAGCGGGAAGGGGGAGCAGTACTTC. It codes for CASSLGSGKGEQYF.

The chain employs TRBV11-3 and TRBJ2-6; TRBD2 is a possible D gene (5 bases). Germline-derived CDR1 and CDR2 are SGHNT and YENEEA. The germline V and J ends were trimmed by 1 base and 3 bases, with 7 bases remaining between them. This CDR3 has 15 residues. Here the CDR3 reads CASSLGGFGANVLTF. The CDR3 nucleotides read TGTGCCAGCAGCTTAGGAGGGTTTGGGGCCAACGTCCTGACTTTC.

This chain connects TRBV11-3 to TRBJ1-3, with D tentatively TRBD1 (5 bases). Germline CDR1 and CDR2: SGHNT and YENEEA. The V and J ends lost 4 bases and 3 bases respectively, with 13 bases between them. CDR3 length equals 15 residues. Here the CDR3 DNA reads TGTGCCAGCAGCTCCGGCGCAGGGAGTGGAAACACCATATATTTT. Protein product: CASSSGAGSGNTIYF.

The J gene is TRBJ2-7, the V gene TRBV19; D is perhaps TRBD2 (5 bases). V dropped 6 bases and J dropped 9 bases, with 12 bases sitting between them. The CDR3 contains 11 residues. The germline V gene encodes CDR1 LNHDA and CDR2 SQIVND (reference sequence). This CDR3 is CASSQDSAQYF. As DNA, the CDR3 is TGTGCCAGTAGCCAGGACTCGGCGCAGTACTTC.

This rearrangement joins TRBV19 to TRBJ2-3; 7 bases fit TRBD2. Germline trimming cut 5 bases from V and 2 bases from J; bases unmatched to any gene: 10. Looked up from germline, CDR1 is LNHDA and CDR2 is SQIVND (reference sequence). CDR3 length: 16 residues. CDR3 nucleotide sequence: TGTGCCAGTAGTCCCGAAGAGCGGGAAGACACAGATACGCAGTATTTT. Amino acids: CASSPEEREDTDTQYF.

V and J are TRBV7-1 and TRBJ1-1; D perhaps matches TRBD1 (5 bases). TRBV7-1 is an open reading frame, and its role is uncertain. This CDR3 spans 13 amino acids. V lost 4 bases and J lost 6, with 12 bases in between. The CDR3 sequence is CASSLGRDSEAFF. For the CDR3, the DNA is TGTGCCAGCAGCTTAGGCAGGGACTCTGAAGCTTTCTTT.

The CDR3: CASSSGGGGYEQYF. The CDR3 nucleotides read TGTGCCAGCAGTTCGGGCGGTGGGGGCTACGAGCAGTACTTC. The chain carries TRBV6-8 and TRBJ2-7; D may correspond to TRBD1 or TRBD2 (5 bases each). The V end was cut by 4 bases, the J end by 3 bases, with 13 bases between. The CDR3 is 14 amino acids. Per germline, CDR1 MNHGY and CDR2 SAAAGT.

V and J are TRBV5-1 and TRBJ2-7, with TRBD2 matching over 9 bases. V lost 0 bases to trimming and J lost 3 bases; unmatched junction nucleotides: 4. Germline loops: CDR1 SGHRS, CDR2 YFSETQ. CDR3 length equals 15 residues. CDR3 nucleotides: TGCGCCAGCAGCTTGGTGGTAGCGGGGGACTACGAGCAGTACTTC. It specifies CASSLVVAGDYEQYF.

J is TRBJ2-5 and V is TRBV1; the tabulated D call, TRBD1, remains unverified against the DNA. TRBV1 is a documented pseudogene. CDR3 size: 16 residues. The CDR3 coding sequence is TGCGCCAGCAGCCAAGCCCCAAGGACAGGGGCAGAGACCCAGTACTTC. Residues: CASSQAPRTGAETQYF.